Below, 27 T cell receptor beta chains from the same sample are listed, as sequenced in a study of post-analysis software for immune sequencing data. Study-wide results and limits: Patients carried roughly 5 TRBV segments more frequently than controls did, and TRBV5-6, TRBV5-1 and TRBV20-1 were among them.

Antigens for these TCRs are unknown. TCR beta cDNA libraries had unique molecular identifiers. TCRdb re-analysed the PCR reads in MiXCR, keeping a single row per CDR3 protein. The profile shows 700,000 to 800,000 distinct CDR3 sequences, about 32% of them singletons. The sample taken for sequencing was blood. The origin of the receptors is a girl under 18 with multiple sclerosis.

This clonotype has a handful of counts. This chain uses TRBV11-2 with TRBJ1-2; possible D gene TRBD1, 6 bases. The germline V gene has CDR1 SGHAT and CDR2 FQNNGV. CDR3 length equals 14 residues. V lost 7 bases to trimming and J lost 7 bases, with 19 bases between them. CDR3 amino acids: CASTTIPGVAGYTF. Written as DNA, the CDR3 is TGTGCCAGCACCACTATACCAGGGGTTGCTGGCTACACCTTC.

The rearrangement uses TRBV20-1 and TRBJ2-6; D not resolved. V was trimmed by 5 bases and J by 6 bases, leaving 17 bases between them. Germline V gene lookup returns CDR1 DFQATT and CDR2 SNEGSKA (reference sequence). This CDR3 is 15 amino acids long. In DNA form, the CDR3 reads TGCAGTGCTCGGCTCCAGTTTTTAATGGCCAACGTCCTGACTTTC. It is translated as CSARLQFLMANVLTF.

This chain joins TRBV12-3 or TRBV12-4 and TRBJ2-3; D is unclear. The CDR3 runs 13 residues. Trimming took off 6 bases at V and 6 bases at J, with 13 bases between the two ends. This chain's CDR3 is CASSPVNRDTQYF. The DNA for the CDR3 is TGTGCCAGCAGCCCCGTCAACCGTGATACGCAGTATTTT.

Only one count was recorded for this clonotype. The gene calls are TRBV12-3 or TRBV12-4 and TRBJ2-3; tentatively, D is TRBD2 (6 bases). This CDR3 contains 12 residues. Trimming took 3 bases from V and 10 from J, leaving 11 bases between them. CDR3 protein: CASSFSWEAQYF. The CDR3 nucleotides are TGTGCCAGCAGTTTCTCCTGGGAGGCGCAGTATTTT.

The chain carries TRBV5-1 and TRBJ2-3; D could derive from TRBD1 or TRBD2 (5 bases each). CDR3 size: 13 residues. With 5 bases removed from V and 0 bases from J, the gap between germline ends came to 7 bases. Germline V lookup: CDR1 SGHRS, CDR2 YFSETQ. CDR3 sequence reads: CASREGSTDTQYF. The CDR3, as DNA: TGCGCCAGCAGAGAGGGGAGCACAGATACGCAGTATTTT.

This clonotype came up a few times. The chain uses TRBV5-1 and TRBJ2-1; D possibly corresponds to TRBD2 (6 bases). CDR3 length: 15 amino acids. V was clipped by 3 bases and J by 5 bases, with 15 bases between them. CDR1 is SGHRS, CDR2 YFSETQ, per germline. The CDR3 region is CASSSERVLNNEQFF. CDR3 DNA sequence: TGCGCCAGCAGCTCAGAGCGGGTCCTCAACAATGAGCAGTTCTTC.

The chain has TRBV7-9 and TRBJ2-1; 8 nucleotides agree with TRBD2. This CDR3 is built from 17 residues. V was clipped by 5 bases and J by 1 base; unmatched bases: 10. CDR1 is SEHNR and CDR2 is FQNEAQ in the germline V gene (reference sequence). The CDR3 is CASSPTIRGGSYNEQFF. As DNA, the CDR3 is TGTGCCAGCAGCCCAACCATCCGGGGGGGATCCTACAATGAGCAGTTCTTC.

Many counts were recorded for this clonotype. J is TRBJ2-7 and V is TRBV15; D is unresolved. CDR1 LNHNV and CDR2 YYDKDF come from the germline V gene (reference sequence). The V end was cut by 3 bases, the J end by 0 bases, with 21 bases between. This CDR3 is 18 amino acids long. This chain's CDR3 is CATSRHDIGGPFSYEQYF. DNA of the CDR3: TGTGCCACCAGCAGGCATGACATAGGTGGCCCTTTCTCCTACGAGCAGTACTTC.

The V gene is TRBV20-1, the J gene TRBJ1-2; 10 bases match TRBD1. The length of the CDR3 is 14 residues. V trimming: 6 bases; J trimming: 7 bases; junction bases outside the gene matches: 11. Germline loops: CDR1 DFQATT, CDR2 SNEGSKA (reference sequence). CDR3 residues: CSAYADRGNFGYTF. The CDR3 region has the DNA TGCAGTGCCTACGCGGACAGGGGGAATTTTGGCTACACCTTC.

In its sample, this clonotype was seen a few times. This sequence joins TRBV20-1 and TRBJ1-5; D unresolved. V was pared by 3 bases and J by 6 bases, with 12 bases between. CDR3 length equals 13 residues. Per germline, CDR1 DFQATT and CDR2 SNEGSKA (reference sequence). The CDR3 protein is CSARTYMSQPQHF. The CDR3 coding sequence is TGCAGTGCTAGGACTTATATGAGTCAGCCCCAGCATTTT.

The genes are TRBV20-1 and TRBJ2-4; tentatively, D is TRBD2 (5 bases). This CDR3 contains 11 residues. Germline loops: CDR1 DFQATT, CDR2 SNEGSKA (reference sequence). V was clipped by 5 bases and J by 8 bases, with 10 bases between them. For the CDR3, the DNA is TGCAGTGCTGAGGACGGGGACATTCAGTACTTC. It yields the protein CSAEDGDIQYF.

In DNA, the CDR3 is TGCAGTGCTAGAGACATTCAAACAGGTGAAGCTTTCTTT. Residues: CSARDIQTGEAFF. The chain combines TRBV20-1 with TRBJ1-1, with D perhaps matching TRBD1 (5 bases). This CDR3 is built from 13 residues. Germline CDR1 is DFQATT and CDR2 is SNEGSKA (reference sequence). Trimming left V 0 bases short and J 7 bases short, with 12 bases between.

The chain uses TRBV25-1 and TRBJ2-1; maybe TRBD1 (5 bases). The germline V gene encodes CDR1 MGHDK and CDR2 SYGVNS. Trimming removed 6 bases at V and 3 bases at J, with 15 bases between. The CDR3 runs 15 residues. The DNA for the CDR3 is TGTGCCAGCAGGGGCGTCAGGGAATTCTACAATGAGCAGTTCTTC. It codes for CASRGVREFYNEQFF.

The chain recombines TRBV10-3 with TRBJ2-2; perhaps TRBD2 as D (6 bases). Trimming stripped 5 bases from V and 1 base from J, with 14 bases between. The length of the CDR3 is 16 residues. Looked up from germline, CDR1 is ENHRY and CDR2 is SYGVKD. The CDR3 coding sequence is TGTGCCATCAGTCCGTTAGCGGAGAGGAACACCGGGGAGCTGTTTTTT. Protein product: CAISPLAERNTGELFF.

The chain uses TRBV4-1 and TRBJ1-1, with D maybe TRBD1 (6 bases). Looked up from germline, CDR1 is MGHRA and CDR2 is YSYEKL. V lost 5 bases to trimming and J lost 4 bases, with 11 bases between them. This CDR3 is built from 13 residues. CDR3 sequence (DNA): TGCGCCAGCAGCGCAAGGACAGCCACTGAAGCTTTCTTT. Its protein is CASSARTATEAFF.

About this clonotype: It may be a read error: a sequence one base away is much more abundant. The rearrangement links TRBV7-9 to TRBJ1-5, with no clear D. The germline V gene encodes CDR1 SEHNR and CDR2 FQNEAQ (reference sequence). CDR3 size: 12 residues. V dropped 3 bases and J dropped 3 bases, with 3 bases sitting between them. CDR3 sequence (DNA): TGTGCCAGCAGCTTTGACAATCAGCCCCAGCATTTT. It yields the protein CASSFDNQPQHF.

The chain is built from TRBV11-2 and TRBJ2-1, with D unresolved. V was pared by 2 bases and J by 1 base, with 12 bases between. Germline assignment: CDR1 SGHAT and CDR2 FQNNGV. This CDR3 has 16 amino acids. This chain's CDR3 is CASSLSWSESYNEQFF. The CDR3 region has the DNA TGTGCCAGCAGCTTAAGTTGGTCAGAATCCTACAATGAGCAGTTCTTC.

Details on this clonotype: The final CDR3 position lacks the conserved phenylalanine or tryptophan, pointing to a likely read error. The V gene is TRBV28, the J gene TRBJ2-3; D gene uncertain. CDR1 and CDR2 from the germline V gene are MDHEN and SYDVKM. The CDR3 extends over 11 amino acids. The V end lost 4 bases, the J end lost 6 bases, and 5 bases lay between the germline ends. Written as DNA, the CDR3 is TGTGCCAGCAGTTACGCGGATACGCAGTATTTG. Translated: CASSYADTQYL.

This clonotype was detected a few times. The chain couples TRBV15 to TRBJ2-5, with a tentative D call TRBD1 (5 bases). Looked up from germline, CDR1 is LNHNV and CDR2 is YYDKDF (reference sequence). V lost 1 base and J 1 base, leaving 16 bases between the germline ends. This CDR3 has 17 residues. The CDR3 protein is CATSRGLGLQTQETQYF. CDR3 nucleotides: TGTGCCACCAGCAGAGGGCTGGGGCTCCAAACCCAAGAGACCCAGTACTTC.

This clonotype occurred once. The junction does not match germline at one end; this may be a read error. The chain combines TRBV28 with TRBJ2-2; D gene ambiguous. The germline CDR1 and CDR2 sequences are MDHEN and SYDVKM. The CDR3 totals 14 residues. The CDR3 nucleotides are TGTGCCAGCAGTTTGGGCGGAAACACCAGGGAGCTGTTTTTT. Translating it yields CASSLGGNTRELFF.

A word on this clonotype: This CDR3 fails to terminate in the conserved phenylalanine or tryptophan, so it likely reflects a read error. The CDR3 DNA follows: TGTGCCAGCATCGGGGGGGCTTCGGCTAACTATGGCTACACCGTC. Translating gives CASIGGASANYGYTV. The rearrangement uses TRBV28 and TRBJ1-2; possibly TRBD1 for D (6 bases). The CDR3 sequence is 15 residues long. Between the trimmed V and J ends, which lost 7 bases and 0 bases, there was a span of 15 bases. The germline V gene has CDR1 MDHEN and CDR2 SYDVKM.

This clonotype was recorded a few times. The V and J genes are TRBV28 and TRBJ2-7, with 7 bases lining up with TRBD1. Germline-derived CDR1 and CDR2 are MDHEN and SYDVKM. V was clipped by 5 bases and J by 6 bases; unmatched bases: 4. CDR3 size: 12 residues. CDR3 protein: CASSPYRGEQYF. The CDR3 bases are TGTGCCAGCAGTCCCTACAGGGGCGAGCAGTACTTC.

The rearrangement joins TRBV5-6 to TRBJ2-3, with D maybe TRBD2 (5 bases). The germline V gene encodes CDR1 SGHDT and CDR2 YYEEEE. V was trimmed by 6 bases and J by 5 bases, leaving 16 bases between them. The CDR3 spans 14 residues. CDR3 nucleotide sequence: TGTGCCAGCATCTCTCGAGGGCTGGGAGATACGCAGTATTTT. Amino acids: CASISRGLGDTQYF.

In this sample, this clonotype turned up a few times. The CDR3 here is CASSLALADYNEQFF. DNA for the CDR3: TGCGCCAGCAGCTTGGCGTTGGCCGACTACAATGAGCAGTTCTTC. This rearrangement joins TRBV5-1 to TRBJ2-1, with no clear D. Trimming stripped 0 bases from V and 3 bases from J, with 10 bases between. In germline, CDR1 is SGHRS, CDR2 YFSETQ. This CDR3 contains 15 residues.

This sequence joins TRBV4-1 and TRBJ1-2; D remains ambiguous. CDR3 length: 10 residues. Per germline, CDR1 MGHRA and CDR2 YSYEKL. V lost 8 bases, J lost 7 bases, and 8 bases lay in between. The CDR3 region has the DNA TGCGCCAGCTACTCTATTGGCTACACCTTC. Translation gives CASYSIGYTF.

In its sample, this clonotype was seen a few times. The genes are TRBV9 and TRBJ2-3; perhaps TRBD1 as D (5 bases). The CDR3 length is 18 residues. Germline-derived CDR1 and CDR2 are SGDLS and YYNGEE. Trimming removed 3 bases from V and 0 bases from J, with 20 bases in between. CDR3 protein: CASSASTDSLSSTDTQYF. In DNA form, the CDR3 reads TGTGCCAGCAGCGCGTCGACCGACAGTTTATCTAGCACAGATACGCAGTATTTT.

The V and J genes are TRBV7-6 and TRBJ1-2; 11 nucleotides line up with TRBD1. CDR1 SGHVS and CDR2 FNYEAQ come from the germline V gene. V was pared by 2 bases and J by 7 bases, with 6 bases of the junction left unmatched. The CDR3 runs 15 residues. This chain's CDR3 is CASSLLGQGAPGYTF. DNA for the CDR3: TGTGCCAGCAGCTTACTAGGACAGGGGGCGCCTGGCTACACCTTC.